Here is one T cell receptor (beta chain) with its context. The sample holds a few counts of this clonotype. The specificity of this receptor is unknown. Base qualities are not at hand, and no much larger clone is one base apart. Receptor libraries were prepared by PCR. Sequencing used an Illumina HiSeq 2500. TCR library preparation used molecular barcoding, with unique molecular identifiers applied to normalize quantification of the TCRbeta repertoire. TCRdb trimmed public reads at Q25 via fastp, called clones via MiXCR and kept in-frame beta chains. All rows with the same CDR3 protein become a single entry with the most common DNA and genes. This sample lists a few hundred thousand distinct CDR3 sequences; approximately 12% were detected once. Jointly, the top ten make up roughly 4.3% of the sample. This sample was taken from a study of T-cell reconstitution after alpha-beta-depleted transplantation in children (dated by TCRdb to about 2016). A note on the overall study: Using TCR repertoire profiling, the study quantitatively followed how T-cell immune reconstitution unfolded in children after TCRalphabeta/CD19-depleted allogeneic hematopoietic cell transplantation.

CDR1 SEHNR and CDR2 FQNEAQ were looked up in the germline V gene (reference sequence). Including the terminal cysteine and phenylalanine, the CDR3 comprises 16 residues. The kept DNA is CDR3 alone, 48 bases in frame from the first base. V loses 1 base, J loses 10 bases, and the germline ends lie 22 bases apart. The source is a human donor who donated a stem cell graft to a child with Fanconi anemia. Sequencing was performed on PBMCs, taken from the stem cell graft. The sequence joins TRBV7-9 to TRBJ1-1; possibly the D gene is TRBD1, per 6 matching bases. The nucleotides read TGTGCCAGCAGCTTAGGTCCCTGGGGCAGGGGCGAAGGAGCTTTCTTT. Its translation reads: CASSLGPWGRGEGAFF.